This entry lists 28 T cell receptor beta chains sequenced from one sample in a study of blood T cell repertoires in COVID-19. Measured with immunoSEQ multiplex PCR; TCRdb has only the in-frame clones, and not every one. There are some 150,000 clones in the sample; roughly nine tenths occur only once, and 0.45% to 0.65% lies in the top ten. Input material: peripheral blood. The receptors shown here come from a man in his forties or fifties with acute or convalescent COVID-19.

This clone showed up just once. The rearrangement links TRBV30 to TRBJ1-5, with 7 bases matching TRBD1. The CDR3 is 13 amino acids. Germline trimming cut 0 bases from V and 5 bases from J; bases unmatched to any gene: 1. CDR1 GTSNPN and CDR2 SVGIG come from the germline V gene (reference sequence). The CDR3 nucleotides are TGTGCCTGGAGTGTCCAGGGGGATCAGCCCCAGCATTTT. This encodes CAWSVQGDQPQHF.

This clone has only one observation. The genes are TRBV19 and TRBJ2-1; the match to TRBD2 covers 14 bases. From germline, CDR1 is LNHDA and CDR2 SQIVND (reference sequence). The CDR3 covers 17 residues. V was clipped by 6 bases and J by 8 bases; unmatched bases: 12. The chain's CDR3 is CASRNRLAGGPVYEQFF. The CDR3, as DNA: TGTGCCAGTAGAAACAGACTAGCGGGAGGGCCGGTCTATGAGCAGTTCTTC.

The chain carries TRBV7-8 and TRBJ1-2; unclear D gene. There are 12 residues in the CDR3. The germline CDR1 and CDR2 sequences are SGHVS and FQNEAQ. The V gene lost 5 bases and the J gene lost 8 bases, with 12 bases spanning the gap. The CDR3 loop reads CASSPGEGGYTF. The CDR3 coding sequence is TGTGCCAGCAGCCCCGGGGAGGGCGGCTACACCTTC.

The chain carries TRBV6-1 and TRBJ2-3; D might be TRBD1 (5 bases). The V end lost 0 bases, the J end lost 0 bases, and 13 bases lay between the germline ends. Germline CDR1 MNHNS, CDR2 SASEGT. The CDR3 extends over 17 amino acids. CDR3 protein: CASSEAIWGSSTDTQYF. The CDR3 region has the DNA TGTGCCAGCAGTGAAGCAATCTGGGGCAGCAGCACAGATACGCAGTATTTT.

In DNA form, the CDR3 reads TGTGCCAGCAGTCAAGTACAGGGGGTGTGGACAGATACGCAGTATTTT. It translates to CASSQVQGVWTDTQYF. The V and J genes are TRBV6-2 or TRBV6-3 and TRBJ2-3; 8 bases are a match to TRBD1. Germline V gene sequence: CDR1 MNHEY, CDR2 SVGEGT. V shed 5 bases and J 3 bases; nucleotides not matched to a gene: 10. This CDR3 spans 16 amino acids.

The rearrangement uses TRBV4-3 and TRBJ2-1; 12 bases are shared with TRBD1. The CDR3 contains 18 residues. Germline V gene lookup returns CDR1 LGHNA and CDR2 YSLEER. Unmatched junction bases numbered 11, after V lost 1 base and J lost 7 bases. The CDR3 DNA is TGCGCCAGCAGCCAAGCCAAGGGACAGGGGGCGAGAAGGAATGAGCAGTTCTTC. As protein: CASSQAKGQGARRNEQFF.

The rearrangement links TRBV12-3 or TRBV12-4 to TRBJ1-5; D is ambiguous. V was shortened by 6 bases and J by 3 bases, with 6 bases between the two germline ends. This CDR3 is built from 12 residues. CDR3: CASSPNNQPQHF. The CDR3 DNA is TGTGCCAGCAGCCCTAACAATCAGCCCCAGCATTTT.

The chain links TRBV19 to TRBJ1-1; a weak D match, TRBD1 (5 bases). V shed 6 bases and J shed 5 bases, with 16 bases lying between them. The CDR3 spans 14 residues. CDR1 is LNHDA, CDR2 SQIVND, per germline (reference sequence). The CDR3 loop is CASSLQGTWTEAFF. CDR3 coding DNA: TGTGCCAGTAGCCTTCAGGGTACGTGGACTGAAGCTTTCTTT.

The chain carries TRBV7-9 and TRBJ2-5; 11 bases agree with TRBD2. The ends lost 5 bases at V and 2 bases at J; junction bases unmatched: 13. The CDR3 totals 18 residues. Germline-derived CDR1 and CDR2 are SEHNR and FQNEAQ (reference sequence). CDR3 residues: CASSPGLAGNGRQETQYF. CDR3 in DNA: TGTGCCAGCAGCCCTGGACTAGCGGGTAATGGAAGGCAAGAGACCCAGTACTTC.

The chain recombines TRBV27 with TRBJ2-2, with 7 bases matching TRBD1. With 6 bases clipped from V and 13 bases from J, the junction kept 17 bases outside the gene matches. Per germline, CDR1 MNHEY and CDR2 SMNVEV (reference sequence). CDR3 length equals 15 residues. The CDR3 here is CASSFTGAPGAWLFF. Written as DNA, the CDR3 is TGTGCCAGCAGCTTCACAGGGGCCCCAGGGGCATGGCTGTTTTTT.

Remarks on this clone: One junction end disagrees with the germline gene, perhaps due to a read error. This chain joins TRBV7-4 and TRBJ2-7; D may be TRBD1 (6 bases). The CDR3 runs to 16 residues. Germline CDR1 SGHVT, CDR2 SQSDAQ. CDR3: CASTLAYRQGSYEQYF. The CDR3 bases are TGTGCCAGCACCTTAGCATATCGGCAGGGGTCCTACGAGCAGTACTTC.

The chain is built from TRBV19 and TRBJ1-1; 9 bases fit TRBD1. Germline CDR1 is LNHDA and CDR2 is SQIVND (reference sequence). The CDR3 is 15 residues long. J was trimmed by 1 base and V by 4 bases; bases with no gene match: 4. The CDR3 bases are TGTGCCAGTAGTACCAACAGGGGGCCGAACACTGAAGCTTTCTTT. The encoded protein is CASSTNRGPNTEAFF.

The CDR3 sequence is CASSLGSQAVDSNQPQHF. CDR3 nucleotide sequence: TGTGCCAGCAGCTTAGGATCACAGGCCGTCGATAGCAATCAGCCCCAGCATTTT. This rearrangement joins TRBV5-5 to TRBJ1-5; possible D gene TRBD1, 5 bases. The CDR3 extends over 18 amino acids. CDR1 is SGHKS, CDR2 YYEKEE, per germline (reference sequence). Trimming left V 2 bases short and J 0 bases short, with 18 bases between.

The V and J genes are TRBV13 and TRBJ2-3; 7 nucleotides align to TRBD2. Germline CDR1 and CDR2: PRHDT and FYEKMQ (reference sequence). V was pared by 2 bases and J by 0 bases, with 5 bases of the junction left unmatched. The length of the CDR3 is 16 residues. CDR3 bases: TGTGCCAGCAGCTTACGACTAGCCTTTAGCACAGATACGCAGTATTTT. It is translated as CASSLRLAFSTDTQYF.

The V gene is TRBV6-6, the J gene TRBJ1-2; 8 bases fit TRBD1. The CDR3 spans 12 residues. V shed 6 bases, J shed 8 bases, and the junction held 5 bases outside the gene matches. Per the germline V gene, CDR1 is MNHNY and CDR2 is SVGAGI (reference sequence). The CDR3, as DNA: TGTGCCAGCAGCGGACAGGGCAGCGGCTACACCTTC. Its protein is CASSGQGSGYTF.

This clone was seen only a few times. CDR3 sequence: CASSERFGTGVDEQFF. CDR3 DNA: TGTGCCAGCAGCGAAAGATTCGGGACAGGTGTAGATGAGCAGTTCTTC. The rearrangement uses TRBV9 and TRBJ2-1; the match to TRBD1 covers 8 bases. V trimming: 3 bases; J trimming: 8 bases; junction bases outside the gene matches: 13. The CDR3 has 16 residues. Germline V CDR1 and CDR2: SGDLS, YYNGEE.

The V and J genes are TRBV27 and TRBJ1-1; 7 bases are shared with TRBD1. The CDR3 sequence is 14 residues long. Germline V gene sequence: CDR1 MNHEY, CDR2 SMNVEV (reference sequence). The V gene end was trimmed by 1 base and the J gene end by 3 bases; junction bases not matched to a gene: 2. The DNA of the CDR3 is TGTGCCAGCAGTTTATACAGGGGCGACACTGAAGCTTTCTTT. It specifies CASSLYRGDTEAFF.

The rearrangement joins TRBV27 to TRBJ1-2; weak D call: TRBD1 (6 bases). The CDR3 length is 13 residues. Germline V lookup: CDR1 MNHEY, CDR2 SMNVEV (reference sequence). V lost 6 bases and J lost 4, with 12 bases in between. For the CDR3, the DNA is TGTGCCAGCAGGTCCGGGACATCCTATGGCTACACCTTC. Translation gives CASRSGTSYGYTF.

This clone was seen only once. This chain links TRBV7-9 with TRBJ2-2; a possible D gene is TRBD2 (5 bases). The CDR3 contains 12 residues. Trimming pared 7 bases from V and 4 bases from J, leaving 7 bases between. The germline V gene encodes CDR1 SEHNR and CDR2 FQNEAQ (reference sequence). The CDR3 protein is CASNEGTGELFF. CDR3 sequence (DNA): TGTGCCAGCAACGAGGGCACCGGGGAGCTGTTTTTT.

The chain recombines TRBV12-3 or TRBV12-4 with TRBJ2-5; D is ambiguous. The length of the CDR3 is 11 residues. The V end was cut by 6 bases, the J end by 7 bases, with 9 bases between. The CDR3 DNA reads as TGTGCCAGCAGCGTTGCAGGGACCCAGTACTTC. It yields the protein CASSVAGTQYF.

The chain has TRBV6-5 and TRBJ2-2, with 12 positions matching TRBD2. The CDR3 is made up of 15 amino acids. V lost 6 bases and J lost 5; bases outside the gene matches: 4. The germline CDR1 and CDR2 sequences are MNHEY and SVGAGI. The CDR3, as DNA: TGTGCCAGCAGGCGGACTAGCGGGGTGACCGGGGAGCTGTTTTTT. This encodes CASRRTSGVTGELFF.

The V call is TRBV4-1, the J call TRBJ2-4; TRBD2 agrees at 7 bases. Germline loops: CDR1 MGHRA, CDR2 YSYEKL. J was trimmed by 8 bases and V by 0 bases; bases with no gene match: 1. CDR3 length equals 13 residues. The CDR3 nucleotides are TGCGCCAGCAGCCAAGATGGGGGGGACATTCAGTACTTC. As protein: CASSQDGGDIQYF.

The chain joins TRBV6-4 to TRBJ2-5, with TRBD2 matching 7 bases. V dropped 8 bases and J dropped 2; count of bases not matched to a gene: 5. The germline V gene encodes CDR1 MRHNA and CDR2 SNTAGT. CDR3 size: 13 residues. The CDR3 nucleotides are TGTGCCAGCGATGGCGGGGGTCAAGAGACCCAGTACTTC. Its translation is CASDGGGQETQYF.

The rearrangement uses TRBV3-1 (or the pseudogene TRBV3-2) and TRBJ2-2; 9 nucleotides align to TRBD1. After removal of 1 base from V and 7 bases from J, the junction contained 7 bases not matched to a gene. Germline assignment: CDR1 LGHDT and CDR2 YNNKEL (reference sequence). The CDR3 length is 16 residues. The CDR3 DNA follows: TGTGCCAGCAGCCAAGGGACAGGGGACGGCAGCGGGGAGCTGTTTTTT. This gives the protein CASSQGTGDGSGELFF.

The gene calls are TRBV27 and TRBJ1-6; a possible D gene is TRBD1 (6 bases). Germline-derived CDR1 and CDR2 are MNHEY and SMNVEV (reference sequence). Trimming cost V 4 bases and J 7 bases, with 14 bases left between them. There are 15 residues in the CDR3. In nucleotides, the CDR3 is TGTGCCAGCAGTTCCCGCCGGGACACCAATTCACCCCTCCACTTT. Its protein is CASSSRRDTNSPLHF.

The rearrangement joins TRBV7-2 to TRBJ1-2; D ambiguous. The ends were cut back, 5 bases at V and 1 base at J, with 8 bases in the middle. The CDR3 length is 13 residues. Germline CDR1 reads SGHTA; CDR2 reads FQGNSA. This chain's CDR3 is CASSKDINYGYTF. CDR3 coding DNA: TGTGCCAGCAGCAAAGACATTAACTATGGCTACACCTTC.

The rearrangement joins TRBV11-2 to TRBJ2-3, with TRBD1 matching over 7 bases. The germline V gene encodes CDR1 SGHAT and CDR2 FQNNGV. This CDR3 is built from 14 residues. Trimming at V came to 7 bases and at J to 2 bases, leaving 6 bases not matched to a gene. The CDR3 region has the DNA TGTGCCAGCAATCCAGGGGGATTCACAGATACGCAGTATTTT. It yields the protein CASNPGGFTDTQYF.

In its sample, this clone was seen once. The V gene is TRBV6-5, the J gene TRBJ1-5, with a possible D match to TRBD1 (6 bases). The CDR3 is 15 residues long. Trimming pared 0 bases from V and 9 bases from J, leaving 15 bases between. Germline CDR1 reads MNHEY; CDR2 reads SVGAGI. DNA for the CDR3: TGTGCCAGCAGTTACTCCCACAGGGCTGAGTGGCCCCAGCATTTT. Translating gives CASSYSHRAEWPQHF.